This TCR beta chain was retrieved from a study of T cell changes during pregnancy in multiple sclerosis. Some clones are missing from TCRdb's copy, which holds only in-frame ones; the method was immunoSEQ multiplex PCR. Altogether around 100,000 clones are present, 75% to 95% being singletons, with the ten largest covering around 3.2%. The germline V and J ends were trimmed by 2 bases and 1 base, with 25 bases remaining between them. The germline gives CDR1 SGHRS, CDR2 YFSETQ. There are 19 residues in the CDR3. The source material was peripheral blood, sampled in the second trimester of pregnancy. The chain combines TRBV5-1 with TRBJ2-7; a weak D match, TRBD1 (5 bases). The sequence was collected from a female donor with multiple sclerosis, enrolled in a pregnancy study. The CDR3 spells CASSFGASTAHRGSYEQYF. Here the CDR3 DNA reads TGCGCCAGCAGCTTTGGAGCCTCGACAGCCCACCGCGGATCCTACGAGCAGTACTTC.